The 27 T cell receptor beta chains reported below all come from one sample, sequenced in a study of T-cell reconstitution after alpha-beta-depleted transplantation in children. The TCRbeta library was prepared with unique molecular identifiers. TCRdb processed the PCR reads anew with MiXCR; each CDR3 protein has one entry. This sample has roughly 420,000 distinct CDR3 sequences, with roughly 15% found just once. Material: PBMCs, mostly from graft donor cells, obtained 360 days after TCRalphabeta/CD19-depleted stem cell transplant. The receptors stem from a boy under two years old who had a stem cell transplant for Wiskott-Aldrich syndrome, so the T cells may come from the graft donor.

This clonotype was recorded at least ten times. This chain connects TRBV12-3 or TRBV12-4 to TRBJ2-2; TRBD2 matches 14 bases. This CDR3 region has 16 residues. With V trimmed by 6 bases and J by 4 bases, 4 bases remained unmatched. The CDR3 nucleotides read TGTGCCAGCAGGGGGACTAGCGGGGGTCTCACCGGGGAGCTGTTTTTT. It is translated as CASRGTSGGLTGELFF.

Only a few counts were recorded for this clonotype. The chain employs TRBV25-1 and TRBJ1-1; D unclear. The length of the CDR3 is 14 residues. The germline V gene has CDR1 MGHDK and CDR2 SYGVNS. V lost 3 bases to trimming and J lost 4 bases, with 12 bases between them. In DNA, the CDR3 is TGTGCCAGCAGTGATCCGGGCGGCGTCACTGAAGCTTTCTTT. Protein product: CASSDPGGVTEAFF.

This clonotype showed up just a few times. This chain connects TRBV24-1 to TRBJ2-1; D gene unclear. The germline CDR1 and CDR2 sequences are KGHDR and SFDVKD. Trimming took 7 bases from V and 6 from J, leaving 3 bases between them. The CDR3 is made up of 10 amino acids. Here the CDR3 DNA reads TGTGCCACCAGAATCAATGAGCAGTTCTTC. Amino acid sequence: CATRINEQFF.

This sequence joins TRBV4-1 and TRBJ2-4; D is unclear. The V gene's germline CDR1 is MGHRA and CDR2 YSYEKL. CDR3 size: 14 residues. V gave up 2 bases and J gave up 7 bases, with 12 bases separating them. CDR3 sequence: CASSQPAKSNIQYF. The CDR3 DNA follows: TGCGCCAGCAGCCAACCCGCCAAGAGCAACATTCAGTACTTC.

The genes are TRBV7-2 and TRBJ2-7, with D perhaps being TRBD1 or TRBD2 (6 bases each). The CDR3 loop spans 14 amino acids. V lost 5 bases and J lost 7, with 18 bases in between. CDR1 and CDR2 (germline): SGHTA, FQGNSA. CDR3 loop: CASSPRGGLREQYF. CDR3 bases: TGTGCCAGCAGCCCCCGAGGGGGGCTGAGGGAGCAGTACTTC.

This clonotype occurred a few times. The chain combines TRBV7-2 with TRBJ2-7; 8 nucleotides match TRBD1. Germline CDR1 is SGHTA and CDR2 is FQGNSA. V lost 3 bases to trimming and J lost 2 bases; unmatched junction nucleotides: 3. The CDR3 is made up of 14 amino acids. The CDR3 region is CASSFSTGAYEQYF. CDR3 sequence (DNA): TGTGCCAGCAGCTTCTCGACAGGGGCCTACGAGCAGTACTTC.

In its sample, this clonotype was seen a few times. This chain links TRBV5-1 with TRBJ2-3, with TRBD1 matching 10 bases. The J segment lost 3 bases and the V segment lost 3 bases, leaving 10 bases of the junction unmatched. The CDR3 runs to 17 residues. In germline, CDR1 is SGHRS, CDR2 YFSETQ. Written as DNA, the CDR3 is TGCGCCAGCAGCTCGCCCAGACAGGGGGCGGGTACAGATACGCAGTATTTT. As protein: CASSSPRQGAGTDTQYF.

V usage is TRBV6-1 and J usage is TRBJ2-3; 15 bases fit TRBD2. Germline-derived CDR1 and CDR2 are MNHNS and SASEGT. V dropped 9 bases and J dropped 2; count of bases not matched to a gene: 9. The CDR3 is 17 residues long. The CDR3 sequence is CASEPGLAGGATDTQYF. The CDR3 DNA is TGTGCCAGTGAACCGGGACTAGCGGGAGGCGCCACAGATACGCAGTATTTT.

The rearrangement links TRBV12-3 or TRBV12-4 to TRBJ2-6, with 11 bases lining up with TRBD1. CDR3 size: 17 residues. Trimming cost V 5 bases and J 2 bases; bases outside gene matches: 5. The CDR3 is CASSPWDRGTGANVLTF. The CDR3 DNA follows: TGTGCCAGCAGTCCGTGGGACAGGGGGACTGGGGCCAACGTCCTGACTTTC.

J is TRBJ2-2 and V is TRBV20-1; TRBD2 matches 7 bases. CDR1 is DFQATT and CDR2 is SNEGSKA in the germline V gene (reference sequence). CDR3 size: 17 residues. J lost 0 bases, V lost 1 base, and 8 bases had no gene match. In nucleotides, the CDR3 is TGCAGTGCTAGAGTTGCGGGAGTTCGCGCGAACACCGGGGAGCTGTTTTTT. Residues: CSARVAGVRANTGELFF.

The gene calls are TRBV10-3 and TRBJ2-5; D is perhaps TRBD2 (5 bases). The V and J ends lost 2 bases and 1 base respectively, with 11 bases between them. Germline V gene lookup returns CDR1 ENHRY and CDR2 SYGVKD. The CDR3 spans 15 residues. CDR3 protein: CAISEPGLLQETQYF. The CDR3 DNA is TGTGCCATCAGTGAGCCCGGACTCCTCCAAGAGACCCAGTACTTC.

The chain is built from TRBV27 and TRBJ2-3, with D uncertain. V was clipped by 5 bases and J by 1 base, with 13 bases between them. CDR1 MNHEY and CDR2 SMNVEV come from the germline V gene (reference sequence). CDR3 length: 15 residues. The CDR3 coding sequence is TGTGCCAGCAGTCCACTCGGCGTCGGCACAGATACGCAGTATTTT. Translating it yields CASSPLGVGTDTQYF.

The CDR3 DNA sequence: TGTGCCACCAGTCCGGGACTAGCGTTGGATGAGCAGTTCTTC. It codes for CATSPGLALDEQFF. The rearrangement uses TRBV24-1 and TRBJ2-1; 10 nucleotides match TRBD2. The germline gives CDR1 KGHDR, CDR2 SFDVKD. The CDR3 consists of 14 residues. Trimming took 6 bases from V and 8 from J; bases not matched to a gene: 6.

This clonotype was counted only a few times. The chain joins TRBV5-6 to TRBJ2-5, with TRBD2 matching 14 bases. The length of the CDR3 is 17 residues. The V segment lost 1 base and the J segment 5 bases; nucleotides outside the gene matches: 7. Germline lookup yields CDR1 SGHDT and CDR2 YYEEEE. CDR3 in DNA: TGTGCCAGCAGCTTGATCCGGACTAGCGGGAGGAGGGAGACCCAGTACTTC. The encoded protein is CASSLIRTSGRRETQYF.

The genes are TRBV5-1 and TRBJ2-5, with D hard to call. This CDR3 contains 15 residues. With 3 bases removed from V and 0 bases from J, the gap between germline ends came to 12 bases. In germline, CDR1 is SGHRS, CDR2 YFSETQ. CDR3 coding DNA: TGCGCCAGCAGCTCCCGGGTCTTGTACCAAGAGACCCAGTACTTC. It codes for CASSSRVLYQETQYF.

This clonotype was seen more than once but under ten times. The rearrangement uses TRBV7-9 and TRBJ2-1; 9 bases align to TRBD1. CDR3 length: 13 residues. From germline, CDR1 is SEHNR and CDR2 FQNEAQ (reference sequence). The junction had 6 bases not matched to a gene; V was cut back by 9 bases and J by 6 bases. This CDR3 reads CARSGTGPNEQFF. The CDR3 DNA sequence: TGTGCCAGATCCGGGACAGGGCCCAATGAGCAGTTCTTC.

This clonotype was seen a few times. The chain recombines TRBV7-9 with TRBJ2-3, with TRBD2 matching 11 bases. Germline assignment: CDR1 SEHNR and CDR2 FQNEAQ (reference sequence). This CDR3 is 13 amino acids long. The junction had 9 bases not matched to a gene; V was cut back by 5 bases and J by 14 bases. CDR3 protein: CASSPTTSGGPYF. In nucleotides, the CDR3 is TGTGCCAGCAGCCCGACTACTAGCGGGGGTCCGTATTTT.

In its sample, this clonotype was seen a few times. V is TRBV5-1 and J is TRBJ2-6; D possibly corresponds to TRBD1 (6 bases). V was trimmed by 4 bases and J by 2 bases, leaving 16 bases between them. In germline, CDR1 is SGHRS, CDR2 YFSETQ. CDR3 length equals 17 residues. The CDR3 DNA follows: TGCGCCAGCAGCGTCAGACAGGTTTGGGCTGGGGCCAACGTCCTGACTTTC. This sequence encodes CASSVRQVWAGANVLTF.

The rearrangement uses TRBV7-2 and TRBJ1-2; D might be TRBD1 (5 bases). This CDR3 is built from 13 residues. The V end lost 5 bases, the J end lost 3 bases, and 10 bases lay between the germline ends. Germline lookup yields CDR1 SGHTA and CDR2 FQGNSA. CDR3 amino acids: CASSNIRDYGYTF. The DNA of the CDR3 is TGTGCCAGCAGCAATATCAGGGACTATGGCTACACCTTC.

The CDR3 loop is CATSREGTFYGYTF. DNA for the CDR3: TGTGCCACCAGCAGAGAAGGAACGTTCTATGGCTACACCTTC. The genes are TRBV15 and TRBJ1-2; D is unclear. The V end lost 0 bases, the J end lost 4 bases, and 9 bases lay between the germline ends. CDR3 length: 14 residues. Germline V gene lookup returns CDR1 LNHNV and CDR2 YYDKDF (reference sequence).

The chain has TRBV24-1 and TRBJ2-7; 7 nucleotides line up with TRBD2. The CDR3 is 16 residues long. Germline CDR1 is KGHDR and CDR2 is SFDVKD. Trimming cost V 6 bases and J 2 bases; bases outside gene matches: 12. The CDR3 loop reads CATSPSSSGPPYEQYF. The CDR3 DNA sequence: TGTGCCACCAGTCCCTCCTCTAGCGGACCACCCTACGAGCAGTACTTC.

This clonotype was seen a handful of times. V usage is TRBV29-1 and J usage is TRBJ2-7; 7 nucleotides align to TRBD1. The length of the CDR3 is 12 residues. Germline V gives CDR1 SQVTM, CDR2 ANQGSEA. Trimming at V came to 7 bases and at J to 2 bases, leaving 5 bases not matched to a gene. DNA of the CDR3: TGCAGCGCTACGACAGGGACCTACGAGCAGTACTTC. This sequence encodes CSATTGTYEQYF.

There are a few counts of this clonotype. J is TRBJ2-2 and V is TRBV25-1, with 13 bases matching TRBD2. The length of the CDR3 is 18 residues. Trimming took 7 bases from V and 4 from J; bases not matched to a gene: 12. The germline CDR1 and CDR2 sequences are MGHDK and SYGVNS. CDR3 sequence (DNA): TGTGCCAGCACCCCAACTAGCGGGGGGGTATTTGGCACCGGGGAGCTGTTTTTT. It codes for CASTPTSGGVFGTGELFF.

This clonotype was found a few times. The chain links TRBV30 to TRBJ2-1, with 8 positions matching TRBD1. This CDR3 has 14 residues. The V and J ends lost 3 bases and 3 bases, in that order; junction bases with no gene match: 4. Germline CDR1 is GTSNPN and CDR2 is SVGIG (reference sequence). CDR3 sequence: CAWSTGGGYNEQFF. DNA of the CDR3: TGTGCCTGGAGCACAGGGGGAGGCTACAATGAGCAGTTCTTC.

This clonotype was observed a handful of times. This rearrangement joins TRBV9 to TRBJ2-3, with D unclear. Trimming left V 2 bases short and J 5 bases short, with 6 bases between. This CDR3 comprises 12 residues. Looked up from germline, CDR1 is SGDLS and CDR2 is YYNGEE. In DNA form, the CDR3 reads TGTGCCAGCAGCGTGAGAGGAGATACGCAGTATTTT. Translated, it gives CASSVRGDTQYF.

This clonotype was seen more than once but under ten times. DNA of the CDR3: TGTGCCAGCAGCAACAGGGGGGCAGGCACAGATACGCAGTATTTT. Translating gives CASSNRGAGTDTQYF. The V gene is TRBV11-2, the J gene TRBJ2-3, with 8 bases that match TRBD1. The V segment lost 5 bases and the J segment 1 base; nucleotides outside the gene matches: 5. Germline CDR1 is SGHAT and CDR2 is FQNNGV. The CDR3 sequence is 15 residues long.

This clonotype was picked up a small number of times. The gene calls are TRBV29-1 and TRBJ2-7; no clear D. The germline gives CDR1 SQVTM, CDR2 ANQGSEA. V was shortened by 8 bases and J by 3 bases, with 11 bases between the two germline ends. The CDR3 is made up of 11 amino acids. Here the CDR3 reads CSFRRGYEQYF. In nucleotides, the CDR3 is TGCAGCTTCAGGCGTGGCTACGAGCAGTACTTC.